This T cell receptor (beta chain) was recorded in a study of T-cell memory formation after mild COVID-19. V gave up 3 bases and J gave up 4 bases; unmatched junction bases: 5. Germline V gene sequence: CDR1 SGHVS, CDR2 FQNEAQ. CDR3 length: 14 amino acids. In this sample, this clonotype turned up a few times. 5'RACE with constant-segment primers yielded barcoded, UMI-tagged TCR alpha and TCR beta cDNA libraries. Using its own MiXCR run on the 5' RACE reads, TCRdb lists one record per CDR3 protein. The sample has about 340,000 distinct CDR3 sequences; approximately 12% are singletons. V and J are TRBV7-8 and TRBJ1-1, with 7 positions matching TRBD1. The receptor was isolated from a man younger than 35 who had mild COVID-19 (a few samples of this study predate the infection). Cell type and time point are not known. The sequencing sample was made of PBMCs or a T cell subset sorted from them (not recorded which). This CDR3 reads CASSFHRGITEAFF. CDR3 in DNA: TGTGCCAGCAGCTTCCACAGGGGAATCACTGAAGCTTTCTTT.